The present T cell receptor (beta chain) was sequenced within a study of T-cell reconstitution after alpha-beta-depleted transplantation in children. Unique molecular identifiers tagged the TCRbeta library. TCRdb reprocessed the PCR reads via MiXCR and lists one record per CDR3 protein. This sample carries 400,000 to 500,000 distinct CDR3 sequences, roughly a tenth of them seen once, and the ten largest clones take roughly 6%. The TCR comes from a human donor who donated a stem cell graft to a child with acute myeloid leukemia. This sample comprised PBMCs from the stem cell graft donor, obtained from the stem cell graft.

The CDR3 loop is CASSLNGGQPQHF. The CDR3 region has the DNA TGTGCCAGCAGTTTGAATGGGGGTCAGCCCCAGCATTTT. V usage is TRBV7-8 and J usage is TRBJ1-5; weak D call: TRBD1 (5 bases). Deletions cut 6 bases from V and 6 bases from J, with 12 bases between. CDR3 length equals 13 residues. CDR1 is SGHVS, CDR2 FQNEAQ, per germline.